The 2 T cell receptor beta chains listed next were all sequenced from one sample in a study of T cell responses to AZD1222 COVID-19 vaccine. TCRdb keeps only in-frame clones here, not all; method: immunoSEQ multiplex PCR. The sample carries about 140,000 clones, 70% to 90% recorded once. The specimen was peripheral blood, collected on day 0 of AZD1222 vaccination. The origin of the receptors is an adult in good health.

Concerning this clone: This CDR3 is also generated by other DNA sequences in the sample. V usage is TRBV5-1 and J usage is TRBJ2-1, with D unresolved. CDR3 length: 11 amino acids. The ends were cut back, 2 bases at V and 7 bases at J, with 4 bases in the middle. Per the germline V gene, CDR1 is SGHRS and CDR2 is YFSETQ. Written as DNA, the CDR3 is TGCGCCAGCAGCTTAGCGAATGAGCAGTTCTTC. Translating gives CASSLANEQFF.

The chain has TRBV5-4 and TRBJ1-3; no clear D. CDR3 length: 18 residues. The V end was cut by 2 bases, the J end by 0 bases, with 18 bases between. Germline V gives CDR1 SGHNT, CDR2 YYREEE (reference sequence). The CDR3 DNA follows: TGTGCCAGCAGCTTAGGGTTTGAGTATAGAAGCTCTGGAAACACCATATATTTT. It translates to CASSLGFEYRSSGNTIYF.